The clone carrying this T cell receptor beta chain was seen a few times. Healthy Caucasian individuals made up all the donors. The sample comes from a study of identical twins. This CDR3 has 15 residues. V was trimmed by 4 bases and J by 2 bases, leaving 11 bases between them. The germline V gene encodes CDR1 LNHDA and CDR2 SQIVND (reference sequence). TCRdb reprocessed the 5' RACE reads with MiXCR, giving one entry per CDR3 protein. This sample has nearly 900,000 distinct CDR3 sequences; approximately 13% occur once, and the top ten carry around 1.6%. The sample also formed part of further work on yellow fever vaccine responses in identical twins.

The receptor was isolated from a woman aged 18-29 years in good health. This chain links TRBV19 with TRBJ2-2, with D maybe TRBD1 (5 bases). The material sequenced was PBMCs. Written as DNA, the CDR3 is TGTGCCAGTAGTACCCTAGACAGAAACACCGGGGAGCTGTTTTTT. Its protein is CASSTLDRNTGELFF.